The rows below give T cell receptor beta chains drawn from one sample of a study of identifying expanded T cells in peripheral blood. Measured with immunoSEQ multiplex PCR; TCRdb has only the in-frame clones, and not every one. Among 75,000 to 90,000 clones listed, roughly four fifths were seen once. Source material: blood. The receptor set was obtained from a person aged 18-70 years in good health. Each CDR3 is given with its conserved first and last residue. The order of the fields is clone size, J gene, V gene, D gene, CDR3 protein, CDR3 DNA. A D gene is named only where the DNA matches it firmly. A clone size is listed for some rows: how often the clone was seen (once, few, many), or a class if it is expanded.

>.|TRBJ1-2|TRBV6-1|.
CASSEGVYGYTF
TGTGCCAGCAGTGAAGGCGTCTATGGCTACACCTTC
>once|TRBJ2-5|TRBV29-1|.
CSVEGISEGTQYF
TGCAGCGTTGAAGGAATCAGCGAAGGGACCCAGTACTTC
>once|TRBJ2-7|TRBV7-2|.
CASSLGQPPQYEQYF
TGTGCCAGCAGCCTGGGGCAGCCCCCACAATACGAGCAGTACTTC
>once|TRBJ2-3|TRBV28|.
CASGGLSTDTQYF
TGTGCCAGCGGGGGGTTGAGCACAGATACGCAGTATTTT
>.|TRBJ2-2|TRBV5-1|.
CASSMLNTGELFF
TGCGCCAGCAGTATGCTGAACACCGGGGAGCTGTTTTTT
>.|TRBJ1-1|TRBV7-3|.
CASSLSPMNTEAFF
TGTGCCAGCAGCTTAAGTCCGATGAACACTGAAGCTTTCTTT
>medium-sized|TRBJ2-7|TRBV6-5|.
CASQSGIGAQYF
TGTGCCAGCCAATCGGGAATAGGGGCGCAGTACTTC
>.|TRBJ1-1|TRBV5-1|.
CASSLVGEGTEAFF
TGCGCCAGCAGCTTGGTCGGAGAGGGGACTGAAGCTTTCTTT
>.|TRBJ2-1|TRBV19|.
CASSIGQNNEQFF
TGTGCCAGTAGTATTGGACAGAACAATGAGCAGTTCTTC
>.|TRBJ2-3|TRBV27|TRBD2
CASSLGTSGSDTQYF
TGTGCCAGCAGTTTAGGAACTAGCGGGTCAGATACGCAGTATTTT
>.|TRBJ2-5|TRBV25-1|.
CASSEYTVGSQETQYF
TGTGCCAGCAGTGAATATACGGTAGGGTCCCAAGAGACCCAGTACTTC
>few|TRBJ2-2|TRBV5-6|TRBD2
CASSYGIGLAETGELFF
TGTGCCAGCAGTTACGGAATTGGACTAGCGGAAACCGGGGAGCTGTTTTTT
>.|TRBJ2-7|TRBV27|.
CASSFSATYEQYF
TGTGCCAGCAGTTTTTCGGCCACCTACGAGCAGTACTTC
>.|TRBJ2-7|TRBV29-1|.
CSVETQGPLDEQYF
TGCAGCGTTGAAACCCAGGGCCCACTTGACGAGCAGTACTTC
>.|TRBJ2-1|TRBV11-3|.
CASSSGRRGSNEQFF
TGTGCCAGCAGCTCAGGTCGGAGGGGTAGTAATGAGCAGTTCTTC
>once|TRBJ2-7|TRBV4-1|TRBD2
CASSQAPSSGQSYEQYF
TGCGCCAGCAGCCAAGCCCCTTCTAGCGGCCAGTCCTACGAGCAGTACTTC
>.|TRBJ2-1|TRBV7-8|.
CASSALSNEQFF
TGTGCCAGCAGCGCCCTCTCCAATGAGCAGTTCTTC
>.|TRBJ2-3|TRBV19|.
CASSIRGSTDTQYF
TGTGCCAGTAGTATACGAGGAAGCACAGATACGCAGTATTTT
>.|TRBJ2-5|TRBV11-1|.
CASSEHPGLQETQYF
TGTGCCAGCAGCGAACACCCGGGACTTCAAGAGACCCAGTACTTC
>.|TRBJ2-5|TRBV7-2|TRBD1
CASSLRTGRFVETQYF
TGTGCCAGCAGCTTAAGGACAGGGAGGTTTGTTGAGACCCAGTACTTC
>.|TRBJ2-6|TRBV6-6|.
CATRPQGGANVLTF
TGTGCCACCCGGCCCCAGGGAGGGGCCAACGTCCTGACTTTC
>.|TRBJ1-4|TRBV18|.
CASSPVGGDNEKLFF
TGTGCCAGCTCACCGGTTGGAGGGGATAATGAAAAACTGTTTTTT
>.|TRBJ2-2|TRBV7-8|.
CASSLVRLDTGELFF
TGTGCCAGCAGCTTGGTCCGGCTCGACACCGGGGAGCTGTTTTTT
>few|TRBJ2-7|TRBV15|.
CATSPRKGGPYEQYF
TGTGCCACCAGCCCTCGTAAAGGCGGCCCCTACGAGCAGTACTTC
>.|TRBJ2-5|TRBV7-9|TRBD1
CASSQEGTGRETQYF
TGTGCCAGCAGCCAAGAGGGGACAGGGAGGGAGACCCAGTACTTC
>.|TRBJ2-1|TRBV6-1|.
CASSDHRTYNEQFF
TGTGCCAGCAGTGATCACCGGACTTACAATGAGCAGTTCTTC
>.|TRBJ2-4|TRBV18|.
CASSPLNSGGDIQYF
TGTGCCAGCTCACCACTCAACTCAGGCGGGGACATTCAGTACTTC
>.|TRBJ2-3|TRBV4-2|.
CASSQVLATVTDTQYF
TGTGCCAGCAGCCAAGTGCTAGCGACGGTCACAGATACGCAGTATTTT
>.|TRBJ2-1|TRBV7-9|TRBD2
CASSLGGGRAYNEQFF
TGTGCCAGCAGCTTAGGTGGCGGGAGGGCCTACAATGAGCAGTTCTTC
>.|TRBJ2-5|TRBV11-3|TRBD2
CASSGGLAGDQETQYF
TGTGCCAGCAGCGGGGGACTAGCGGGAGACCAAGAGACCCAGTACTTC
>.|TRBJ2-1|TRBV9|TRBD2
CASSVLGASGTNEQFF
TGTGCCAGCAGCGTACTGGGGGCTAGCGGGACCAATGAGCAGTTCTTC
>.|TRBJ2-2|TRBV5-1|TRBD2
CASSPQPGLAWTGELFF
TGCGCCAGCAGCCCGCAACCGGGACTAGCCTGGACCGGGGAGCTGTTTTTT
>once|TRBJ2-1|TRBV9|.
CASSIRTDSNEQFF
TGTGCCAGCAGCATACGGACAGATTCCAATGAGCAGTTCTTC
>.|TRBJ2-5|TRBV4-2|.
CASSQDLPGSWETQYF
TGTGCCAGCAGCCAAGATCTCCCCGGCTCTTGGGAGACCCAGTACTTC
>once|TRBJ2-5|TRBV18|TRBD1
CASSRTGSIQETQYF
TGTGCCAGCTCACGGACAGGGTCGATTCAAGAGACCCAGTACTTC
>.|TRBJ1-5|TRBV19|.
CASSMGTRNQPQHF
TGTGCCAGTAGTATGGGTACACGTAATCAGCCCCAGCATTTT
>.|TRBJ2-5|TRBV30|.
CAWSVFRGETQYF
TGTGCCTGGAGTGTATTTCGAGGGGAGACCCAGTACTTC
>.|TRBJ2-3|TRBV27|TRBD1
CASTTWTGEADTQYF
TGTGCCAGCACTACCTGGACAGGGGAGGCAGATACGCAGTATTTT
>.|TRBJ2-3|TRBV4-2|.
CASSQDLGMETDTQYF
TGTGCCAGCAGCCAAGATCTTGGGATGGAAACAGATACGCAGTATTTT
>once|TRBJ2-1|TRBV27|TRBD2
CASTSPGLAGKNEQFF
TGTGCCAGCACCAGCCCGGGACTAGCGGGAAAAAATGAGCAGTTCTTC
>.|TRBJ2-7|TRBV6-5|TRBD1
CASSPGQGEPKF
TGTGCCAGCAGTCCCGGACAGGGAGAACCAAAATTC
>few|TRBJ2-6|TRBV6-1|.
CASSVRATGANVLTF
TGTGCCAGCAGTGTAAGGGCAACTGGGGCCAACGTCCTGACTTTC
>.|TRBJ2-7|TRBV4-3|.
CASSQDYGPYEQYF
TGCGCCAGCAGCCAAGATTATGGCCCCTACGAGCAGTACTTC
>.|TRBJ2-1|TRBV6-5|TRBD2
CASSYSRSRGGNEQFF
TGTGCCAGCAGTTACTCGCGTAGCCGGGGGGGCAATGAGCAGTTCTTC
>.|TRBJ2-7|TRBV7-8|.
CASSLAGQIRIYEQYF
TGTGCCAGCAGCTTAGCTGGACAGATAAGAATCTACGAGCAGTACTTC
>.|TRBJ2-7|TRBV27|.
CASSLSNSIYYEQYF
TGTGCCAGCAGTTTAAGTAACAGCATTTACTACGAGCAGTACTTC
>.|TRBJ2-1|TRBV18|TRBD1
CASSPLEWDRAYNEQFF
TGTGCCAGCTCACCACTAGAATGGGACAGGGCCTACAATGAGCAGTTCTTC
>once|TRBJ2-5|TRBV5-1|.
CASSSRGTGQETQYF
TGCGCCAGCAGCTCTCGCGGAACGGGGCAAGAGACCCAGTACTTC
>.|TRBJ1-1|TRBV25-1|TRBD1
CASSLDRDSKNTEAFF
TGTGCCAGCAGCCTGGACCGGGACAGCAAGAACACTGAAGCTTTCTTT
>.|TRBJ1-5|TRBV5-6|.
CASSSGDQPQHF
TGTGCCAGCAGTTCTGGAGATCAGCCCCAGCATTTT
>.|TRBJ2-2|TRBV9|TRBD2
CASSRRGTSDYTGELFF
TGTGCCAGCAGCCGGCGCGGGACTAGCGATTACACCGGGGAGCTGTTTTTT